Sequencing of this T cell receptor beta chain was carried out in a study of T-cell reconstitution after alpha-beta-depleted transplantation in children (dated by TCRdb to 2016 to 2017). Describing the broader study: The study quantitatively tracked T-cell immune reconstitution after TCRalphabeta/CD19-depleted allogeneic hematopoietic cell transplantation in children using TCR repertoire profiling. Results the study describes overall, beyond this receptor: The apparently early recovery of alphabetaT-cell counts about two months after transplant reportedly depended on only several hundred rapidly expanded clones that came from non-depleted graft cells. The frequencies of hyperexpanded clones fell over the following months, and after one year, T-cell counts and TCRbeta diversity were mostly attributed to newly produced T cells. In some patients, the high TCRbeta diversity seen at day 60 was put down to recipient T cells and intrathymic progenitors that had survived conditioning.

The intended sense of this specimen's treatment or condition label: allogeneic hematopoietic cell transplantation with graft depleted of TCRalphabeta T cells and CD19 B cells. Transplant recipients were children who received TCRalphabeta/CD19-depleted allogeneic hematopoietic cell grafts. For CDR1 and CDR2, the germline V gene lists SGHTA and FQGNSA. The CDR3 covers 16 residues, taking in both the cysteine and the phenylalanine. Kept here is only the CDR3 DNA, which spans 48 bases and is read in frame from base 1. V is shortened by 5 bases, J by 4 bases, and the region joining them spans 18 bases. About this clonotype: The antigen this receptor binds is unknown. Within one base of it there is no much larger clone, and no base qualities were kept.

The library was made by PCR. Sequencing took place on an Illumina HiSeq 2500. TCR library preparation used molecular barcoding, with unique molecular identifiers applied to normalize quantification of the TCRbeta repertoire. TCRdb reprocessed the public reads (quality trimming at Q25 with fastp, clone calling with MiXCR) and kept in-frame beta chains. Identical CDR3 proteins give one entry, which carries the most common genes and DNA. This sample has some 200,000 distinct CDR3 sequences in its table, and roughly 8.3% of those were observed once. 35% to 45% of the sample is in the top ten clones. Material: PBMCs, mostly from graft donor cells, obtained 360 days after TCRalphabeta/CD19-depleted stem cell transplant. This clonotype was obtained from a male patient between 2 and 15 years old who had a stem cell transplant for acute myeloid leukemia, so the T cells may come from the graft donor. The chain is encoded by TRBV7-2 joined to TRBJ1-3, with a weak D call of TRBD1 (5 bases match). In nucleotide form, the sequence is TGTGCCAGCAGCCCCGACAGTGCGACTGGCGGAAACACCATATATTTT. It is translated as CASSPDSATGGNTIYF.